The rows below give T cell receptor beta chains drawn from one sample of a study of blood T cell repertoires in COVID-19. Measured with immunoSEQ multiplex PCR; TCRdb has only the in-frame clones, and not every one. The sample records hundreds of thousands of clones, about 82% being singletons. What was sequenced was peripheral blood. Every receptor here comes from a man aged 50 to 60 with COVID-19, enrolled during active disease. Each CDR3 is given with its conserved first and last residue. The D gene is left open where the match is weak. Rows may omit the clone size; those that give it use once, few, many or a size class.

>.|TRBV29-1|TRBJ1-2|TRBD1
CSAHRGGYGYTF
TGCAGCGCCCACAGGGGAGGCTATGGCTACACCTTC
>.|TRBV7-8|TRBJ2-3|TRBD1
CASSPGQGLATDTQYF
TGTGCCAGCAGCCCCGGACAGGGGCTTGCCACAGATACGCAGTATTTT
>.|TRBV19|TRBJ1-1|.
CASSKVGGYTEAFF
TGTGCCAGTAGTAAGGTGGGGGGATACACTGAAGCTTTCTTT
>once|TRBV19|TRBJ2-1|TRBD1
CASSANTGTGYNEQFF
TGTGCCAGTAGTGCCAACACCGGGACAGGGTATAATGAGCAGTTCTTC
>.|TRBV3-1/TRBV3-2|TRBJ2-1|TRBD1
CASSQSTGDYNEQFF
TGTGCCAGCAGCCAAAGCACAGGGGACTACAATGAGCAGTTCTTC
>.|TRBV18|TRBJ2-3|TRBD1
CASSSKTGQPNTDTQYF
TGTGCCAGCTCATCCAAAACGGGACAGCCGAACACAGATACGCAGTATTTT
>.|TRBV30|TRBJ2-2|TRBD2
CAWSVRSSGYTGELFF
TGTGCCTGGAGTGTCCGAAGTAGCGGGTACACCGGGGAGCTGTTTTTT
>.|TRBV6-5|TRBJ2-7|TRBD1
CASSYSRTGGNYEQYF
TGTGCCAGCAGTTACTCTCGGACAGGGGGCAACTACGAGCAGTACTTC
>once|TRBV10-3|TRBJ1-4|.
CAIRAEGNEKLFF
TGTGCCATCAGAGCTGAGGGTAATGAAAAACTGTTTTTT
>.|TRBV13|TRBJ1-1|.
CASSPYSGGGGYFEAFF
TGTGCCAGCAGCCCTTACTCCGGAGGGGGGGGATATTTTGAAGCTTTCTTT
>.|TRBV2|TRBJ1-4|TRBD1
CASSESRGRNEKLFF
TGTGCCAGCAGTGAATCCAGGGGGCGAAATGAAAAACTGTTTTTT
>.|TRBV3-1/TRBV3-2|TRBJ2-5|TRBD2
CASSLRGGGETQYF
TGTGCCAGCAGCCTTCGGGGGGGCGGTGAGACCCAGTACTTC
>.|TRBV28|TRBJ1-5|.
CASSSPNKNGNQPQHF
TGTGCCAGCAGTTCCCCGAACAAGAATGGCAATCAGCCCCAGCATTTT
>.|TRBV11-2|TRBJ2-2|.
CASSSQGSTGELFF
TGTGCCAGCAGCTCGCAGGGGTCCACCGGGGAGCTGTTTTTT
>.|TRBV29-1|TRBJ1-1|.
CSVQLRLMNTEAFF
TGCAGCGTCCAACTGCGTCTCATGAACACTGAAGCTTTCTTT
>.|TRBV11-1|TRBJ2-5|TRBD1
CASSRSGQGAGETQYF
TGTGCCAGCAGCCGCTCGGGACAGGGGGCAGGGGAGACCCAGTACTTC
>.|TRBV13|TRBJ2-7|.
CASSRGVWSYEQYF
TGTGCCAGCAGCCGGGGTGTTTGGTCCTACGAGCAGTACTTC
>few|TRBV19|TRBJ1-5|.
CASSRGGQTNQPQHF
TGTGCCAGTAGCCGGGGGGGGCAAACCAATCAGCCCCAGCATTTT
>.|TRBV6-5|TRBJ1-2|TRBD1
CASSTEGQGVYGYTF
TGTGCCAGCAGCACCGAGGGACAGGGCGTCTATGGCTACACCTTC
>.|TRBV5-1|TRBJ1-1|TRBD1
CASSSQGVAEAFF
TGCGCCAGCAGCTCACAGGGGGTGGCTGAAGCTTTCTTT
>.|TRBV5-4|TRBJ2-1|.
CASSSRGSYNEQFF
TGTGCCAGCAGCTCTCGGGGCTCCTACAATGAGCAGTTCTTC
>once|TRBV28|TRBJ1-5|TRBD1
CASRTGTQPQHF
TGTGCCAGTAGGACAGGGACTCAGCCCCAGCATTTT
>.|TRBV4-1|TRBJ1-5|.
CASSQDRDQPQHF
TGCGCCAGCAGCCAAGATCGCGATCAGCCCCAGCATTTT
>.|TRBV6-5|TRBJ2-3|TRBD1
CASGDGQGSTDTQYF
TGTGCCAGCGGAGACGGACAGGGTAGCACAGATACGCAGTATTTT
>.|TRBV18|TRBJ2-7|TRBD2
CASSPPFGGNEQYF
TGTGCCAGCTCTCCTCCCTTCGGGGGGAACGAGCAGTACTTC
>.|TRBV6-2/TRBV6-3|TRBJ2-5|.
CASSYATGGLETQYF
TGTGCCAGCAGTTACGCTACTGGCGGGTTAGAGACCCAGTACTTC
>many|TRBV5-1|TRBJ1-1|TRBD1
CASYLTGARDTEAFF
TGCGCCAGCTACCTTACAGGGGCGAGGGACACTGAAGCTTTCTTT